These 29 T cell receptor beta chains were sequenced from one sample in a study of blood T cell repertoires in COVID-19. Here immunoSEQ multiplex PCR was the method, and the copy in TCRdb shows in-frame clones only, minus some. The table lists about 280,000 clones, roughly 88% of them singletons. Sequences were obtained from peripheral blood. The receptor set was obtained from a man aged 18 to 30 with active or convalescent COVID-19.

This chain joins TRBV5-6 and TRBJ2-5, with D possibly matching TRBD1 (6 bases). CDR3 size: 16 residues. V was shortened by 0 bases and J by 5 bases, with 17 bases between the two germline ends. CDR1 SGHDT and CDR2 YYEEEE come from the germline V gene. The DNA for the CDR3 is TGTGCCAGCAGCTTGGAAGCGCGCTGGGGGCCGGAGACCCAGTACTTC. Its protein is CASSLEARWGPETQYF.

V is TRBV7-2 and J is TRBJ1-1; no reliable D call. Per germline, CDR1 SGHTA and CDR2 FQGNSA. V was cut by 1 base and J by 7 bases, with 13 bases left in between. CDR3 length equals 14 residues. CDR3 coding DNA: TGTGCCAGCAGCTTAGGCAGGTCCGGCATTGAAGCTTTCTTT. Translated, it gives CASSLGRSGIEAFF.

This sequence joins TRBV5-4 and TRBJ1-1; 10 positions match TRBD1. J lost 5 bases, V lost 5 bases, and 6 bases had no gene match. There are 14 residues in the CDR3. Germline-derived CDR1 and CDR2 are SGHNT and YYREEE (reference sequence). The CDR3 DNA follows: TGTGCCAGCAGGTACGACAGGGGGCCGACTGAAGCTTTCTTT. It yields the protein CASRYDRGPTEAFF.

The gene calls are TRBV7-9 and TRBJ1-2; D not certain. The CDR3 is made up of 13 amino acids. V lost 4 bases and J lost 8, with 14 bases in between. Per germline, CDR1 SEHNR and CDR2 FQNEAQ (reference sequence). The CDR3, as DNA: TGTGCCAGCAGCTCGCGGGCGCTTCGGGGCTACACCTTC. It specifies CASSSRALRGYTF.

The DNA for the CDR3 is TGTGCAAGTCGCTTAACTAGCGGGGGGAATGAGCAGTTCTTC. Amino acids: CASRLTSGGNEQFF. V and J are TRBV12-2 and TRBJ2-1; no DNA check was done on the table's D call, TRBD2. TRBV12-2 is deemed a pseudogene. The CDR3 totals 14 residues.

The gene calls are TRBV18 and TRBJ1-2; 7 nucleotides agree with TRBD1. The CDR3 totals 15 residues. With V trimmed by 5 bases and J by 0 bases, 6 bases remained unmatched. The germline CDR1 and CDR2 sequences are KGHSH and LQKENI. In DNA form, the CDR3 reads TGTGCCAGCTCAGCGGGACAGCCCCCTAACTATGGCTACACCTTC. It yields the protein CASSAGQPPNYGYTF.

The chain carries TRBV7-9 and TRBJ2-7; maybe TRBD2 (5 bases). CDR1 SEHNR and CDR2 FQNEAQ come from the germline V gene (reference sequence). The CDR3 runs 16 residues. The V and J ends lost 5 bases and 7 bases respectively, with 24 bases between them. The CDR3 nucleotides read TGTGCCAGCAGCCCGGGTGCAACGGGAATCTTGGGAGAGCAGTACTTC. Translated, it gives CASSPGATGILGEQYF.

The V call is TRBV5-1, the J call TRBJ1-5; the D is unclear. V gave up 0 bases and J gave up 1 base, with 11 bases separating them. The CDR3 is made up of 16 amino acids. Germline CDR1 is SGHRS and CDR2 is YFSETQ. This CDR3 is CASSLDAGGSNQPQHF. Written as DNA, the CDR3 is TGCGCCAGCAGCTTGGACGCGGGAGGGAGCAATCAGCCCCAGCATTTT. Complete variable domain (other parts from reference TRBV5-1 and TRBJ1-5): KAGVTQTPRYLIKTRGQQVTLSCSPISGHRSVSWYQQTPGQGLQFLFEYFSETQRNKGNFPGRFSGRQFSNSRSEMNVSTLELGDSALYLCASSLDAGGSNQPQHFGDGTRLSIL.

This chain joins TRBV6-6 and TRBJ1-5; D may be TRBD1 (5 bases). The germline V and J ends were trimmed by 5 bases and 4 bases, with 12 bases remaining between them. CDR3 length equals 14 residues. Germline CDR1 and CDR2: MNHNY and SVGAGI (reference sequence). The CDR3 spells CASSAPGGNQPQHF. The CDR3 DNA sequence: TGTGCCAGCAGTGCTCCCGGGGGGAATCAGCCCCAGCATTTT.

The V gene is TRBV29-1, the J gene TRBJ2-5; D is possibly TRBD1 (5 bases). V was clipped by 3 bases and J by 2 bases, with 13 bases between them. CDR1 is SQVTM and CDR2 is ANQGSEA in the germline V gene. The CDR3 has 14 amino acids. Here the CDR3 reads CSVDQGDLQETQYF. DNA of the CDR3: TGCAGCGTTGATCAGGGCGATTTACAAGAGACCCAGTACTTC.

The chain employs TRBV3-1 (or the pseudogene TRBV3-2) and TRBJ2-2; TRBD2 agrees at 12 bases. Germline V lookup: CDR1 LGHDT, CDR2 YNNKEL (reference sequence). The CDR3 runs 17 residues. The V segment lost 2 bases and the J segment 6 bases; nucleotides outside the gene matches: 7. The chain's CDR3 is CASSQSASGGAAGELFF. The CDR3 nucleotides read TGTGCCAGCAGCCAATCGGCTAGCGGGGGGGCGGCCGGGGAGCTGTTTTTT.

The J gene is TRBJ1-2, the V gene TRBV5-4; D unclear. The germline gives CDR1 SGHNT, CDR2 YYREEE (reference sequence). The V end lost 4 bases, the J end lost 3 bases, and 10 bases lay between the germline ends. There are 13 residues in the CDR3. CDR3 in amino acids: CASSRDTDYGYTF. The CDR3 DNA reads as TGTGCCAGCAGCCGAGACACCGACTATGGCTACACCTTC.

This chain joins TRBV6-5 and TRBJ2-3; D is perhaps TRBD1 (5 bases). The CDR3 covers 14 residues. V gave up 7 bases and J gave up 5 bases, with 16 bases separating them. Germline assignment: CDR1 MNHEY and CDR2 SVGAGI. CDR3 amino acids: CASNSDSPGDTQYF. The CDR3 nucleotides are TGTGCCAGCAACTCTGACAGCCCGGGAGATACGCAGTATTTT.

The CDR3 spells CASSLNRDTEAFF. The CDR3 nucleotides read TGTGCCAGCAGCTTAAACAGGGATACTGAAGCTTTCTTT. This rearrangement joins TRBV7-2 to TRBJ1-1, with a possible D match to TRBD1 (6 bases). Deletions cut 2 bases from V and 5 bases from J, with 9 bases between. This CDR3 region has 13 residues. Germline CDR1 is SGHTA and CDR2 is FQGNSA.

This clone was found many times. The rearrangement joins TRBV21-1 to TRBJ2-5; TRBD2 is taken as the D call from the table, unchecked against the DNA. TRBV21-1 is reported as a pseudogene. The CDR3 is 16 residues long. The CDR3 coding sequence is TGTGCCAGCAGCACCTTACTAGCGGGGGGGCCAGAGACCCAGTACTTC. Translated: CASSTLLAGGPETQYF.

The chain carries TRBV2 and TRBJ2-2, with D tentatively TRBD1 (6 bases). The CDR3 has 14 residues. V lost 6 bases, J lost 5 bases, and 13 bases lay in between. Germline V CDR1 and CDR2: SNHLY, FYNNEI. The CDR3 protein is CASRAGTTTGELFF. Written as DNA, the CDR3 is TGTGCCAGCAGGGCCGGGACAACAACCGGGGAGCTGTTTTTT.

The chain uses TRBV25-1 and TRBJ2-5; a possible D gene is TRBD1 (6 bases). Trimming stripped 4 bases from V and 2 bases from J, with 17 bases between. The CDR3 contains 16 residues. Germline V gene sequence: CDR1 MGHDK, CDR2 SYGVNS. The CDR3, as DNA: TGTGCCAGCAGTGGAACCGGGACACTGATACAAGAGACCCAGTACTTC. This gives the protein CASSGTGTLIQETQYF.

This clone was seen only a few times. This chain joins TRBV6-5 and TRBJ1-2; 7 positions match TRBD1. The CDR3 totals 16 residues. V gave up 2 bases and J gave up 8 bases; unmatched junction bases: 14. The germline CDR1 and CDR2 sequences are MNHEY and SVGAGI. CDR3: CASSYRGQAHHGGYTF. DNA of the CDR3: TGTGCCAGCAGTTACCGCGGACAGGCTCATCATGGGGGCTACACCTTC.

V usage is TRBV19 and J usage is TRBJ2-5; possible D gene TRBD2, 5 bases. This CDR3 region has 14 residues. Deletions cut 9 bases from V and 5 bases from J, with 19 bases between. From germline, CDR1 is LNHDA and CDR2 SQIVND (reference sequence). The CDR3 region is CARIPGFSGETQYF. Written as DNA, the CDR3 is TGTGCCAGGATCCCAGGATTCTCGGGGGAGACCCAGTACTTC.

The chain couples TRBV12-3 or TRBV12-4 to TRBJ2-2; no clear D. V lost 5 bases, J lost 2 bases, and 3 bases lay in between. This CDR3 is 12 amino acids long. The CDR3 DNA follows: TGTGCCAGCAGTGTAAACACCGGGGAGCTGTTTTTT. This encodes CASSVNTGELFF.

V is TRBV6-5 and J is TRBJ1-2; the match to TRBD1 covers 9 bases. The CDR3 has 12 amino acids. CDR1 MNHEY and CDR2 SVGAGI come from the germline V gene. With 7 bases clipped from V and 8 bases from J, the junction kept 5 bases outside the gene matches. Here the CDR3 reads CASIGTGRGYTF. The CDR3 nucleotides read TGTGCCAGCATTGGGACAGGGAGAGGCTACACCTTC.

The chain combines TRBV19 with TRBJ2-7; the match to TRBD2 covers 13 bases. The CDR3 consists of 16 residues. The ends lost 1 base at V and 4 bases at J; junction bases unmatched: 4. Germline V gene lookup returns CDR1 LNHDA and CDR2 SQIVND (reference sequence). The CDR3 nucleotides are TGTGCCAGTAGTATAGTAACTAGCGGGGGGGTGTACGAGCAGTACTTC. Translating gives CASSIVTSGGVYEQYF.

V is TRBV5-8 and J is TRBJ1-4; D is unclear. Germline CDR1 SGHTS, CDR2 YDEGEE. CDR3 length: 16 residues. Deletions cut 4 bases from V and 8 bases from J, with 21 bases between. CDR3 sequence reads: CASSGSGVASGEKLFF. CDR3 coding DNA: TGTGCCAGCAGCGGGTCAGGTGTCGCTTCTGGCGAAAAACTGTTTTTT.

The genes are TRBV7-2 and TRBJ2-7; 7 nucleotides line up with TRBD1. CDR3 length: 16 amino acids. Unmatched junction bases numbered 12, after V lost 5 bases and J lost 2 bases. Germline loops: CDR1 SGHTA, CDR2 FQGNSA. Here the CDR3 reads CASSGPGTAIPYEQYF. The CDR3 DNA reads TGTGCCAGCAGCGGGCCCGGGACAGCGATCCCCTACGAGCAGTACTTC.

The V gene is TRBV27, the J gene TRBJ2-1; 10 bases are shared with TRBD2. After removal of 3 bases from V and 9 bases from J, the junction contained 5 bases not matched to a gene. Germline CDR1 reads MNHEY; CDR2 reads SMNVEV (reference sequence). The CDR3 consists of 14 residues. The CDR3 sequence: CASSFTAGGGEQFF. The CDR3 coding sequence is TGTGCCAGCAGTTTTACAGCGGGGGGGGGTGAGCAGTTCTTC.

The J gene is TRBJ2-7, the V gene TRBV7-9; TRBD2 might be the D (6 bases). The germline V gene has CDR1 SEHNR and CDR2 FQNEAQ (reference sequence). Trimming shortened V by 5 bases and J by 3 bases, and 11 bases separated the two germline ends. The CDR3 totals 13 residues. CDR3 sequence: CASSPAGYYEQYF. In nucleotides, the CDR3 is TGTGCCAGCAGCCCGGCGGGGTACTACGAGCAGTACTTC.

The chain uses TRBV6-6 and TRBJ1-4; a possible D gene is TRBD1 (5 bases). V lost 7 bases to trimming and J lost 0 bases, with 9 bases between them. CDR3 length: 14 residues. In germline, CDR1 is MNHNY, CDR2 SVGAGI (reference sequence). The DNA of the CDR3 is TGTGCCAGCACCGAACAGGCAACTAATGAAAAACTGTTTTTT. It is translated as CASTEQATNEKLFF.

The chain uses TRBV27 and TRBJ1-2; D ambiguous. Trimming left V 5 bases short and J 3 bases short, with 10 bases between. From germline, CDR1 is MNHEY and CDR2 SMNVEV (reference sequence). The CDR3 spans 13 residues. CDR3 nucleotides: TGTGCCAGCAGTCCGGGTTGGGACTATGGCTACACCTTC. As protein: CASSPGWDYGYTF.

The chain recombines TRBV3-1 (or the pseudogene TRBV3-2) with TRBJ2-2; D is undetermined. The CDR3 runs to 11 residues. Deletions cut 9 bases from V and 6 bases from J, with 8 bases between. CDR1 and CDR2 from the germline V gene are LGHDT and YNNKEL (reference sequence). The CDR3 DNA reads TGTGCCAGTAGAACGGCCGGGGAGCTGTTTTTT. Protein: CASRTAGELFF.